Following are 31 T cell receptor beta chains from one sample sequenced in a study. TCRdb fed the 5' RACE reads into MiXCR, producing one record per CDR3 protein. The repertoire holds around 55,000 distinct CDR3 sequences, with around 21% as singletons. The sorted Tregs were CD4+CD25+CD127-/low cells. The source material was tumor-infiltrating Tregs sorted from the breast tumor. Every receptor here comes from a female donor with breast cancer.

This chain links TRBV12-2 with TRBJ2-7. TRBV12-2 is a documented pseudogene. CDR3 length equals 11 residues. CDR3 bases: TGTGCAAGTCGCTTTTATTGCGAGCAGAACTTC. Its protein is CASRFYCEQNF.

Points on this clonotype: No conserved phenylalanine or tryptophan ends this CDR3, so it is likely a read error. The rearrangement joins TRBV20-1 to TRBJ2-3; tentative D call: TRBD1 (6 bases). Germline loops: CDR1 DFQATT, CDR2 SNEGSKA (reference sequence). This CDR3 region has 15 residues. V was trimmed by 4 bases and J by 2 bases, leaving 16 bases between them. In nucleotides, the CDR3 is TGCAGTGCTACAAACCGGACAGTAAACACAGATACGCAGTATTGT. Protein: CSATNRTVNTDTQYC.

This clonotype was picked up a small number of times. Compared with germline, one end of the junction differs, possibly owing to a read error. The gene calls are TRBV4-1 and TRBJ1-2; D remains ambiguous. Germline CDR1 MGHRA, CDR2 YSYEKL. The CDR3 covers 14 residues. In nucleotides, the CDR3 is TGCGCCGGCAGCCAGCAAGTAGCTAACTATGGCTACACCTTC. The encoded protein is CAGSQQVANYGYTF.

The genes are TRBV29-1 and TRBJ1-2; 11 bases align to TRBD1. Germline V gene data show CDR1 as SQVTM and CDR2 as ANQGSEA. This CDR3 spans 15 amino acids. The V and J ends lost 3 bases and 6 bases, in that order; junction bases with no gene match: 9. The CDR3 protein is CSVEERTGGVNGYTF. For the CDR3, the DNA is TGCAGCGTTGAGGAACGGACAGGGGGCGTAAATGGCTACACCTTC. The variable domain in full, with the rest retrieved from reference TRBV29-1 and TRBJ1-2, is SAVISQKPSRDICQRGTSLTIQCQVDSQVTMMFWYRQQPGQSLTLIATANQGSEATYESGFVIDKFPISRPNLTFSTLTVSNMSPEDSSIYLCSVEERTGGVNGYTFGSGTRLTVV.

V gene TRBV10-3 combines with J gene TRBJ2-3, with D unresolved. CDR3 length: 14 amino acids. The germline V gene encodes CDR1 ENHRY and CDR2 SYGVKD. V was shortened by 10 bases and J by 2 bases, with 16 bases between the two germline ends. CDR3 residues: CATSPPETTDTQYF. CDR3 bases: TGTGCCACCTCCCCTCCTGAAACCACAGATACGCAGTATTTT.

This clonotype turned up a few times. The CDR3 loop is CASSFARAYEQYF. CDR3 DNA: TGTGCCAGCAGTTTTGCCAGGGCCTACGAGCAGTACTTC. The rearrangement uses TRBV12-3 or TRBV12-4 and TRBJ2-7; TRBD1 might be the D (5 bases). Trimming pared 3 bases from V and 2 bases from J, leaving 8 bases between. The CDR3 has 13 residues.

This clonotype showed up many times. This rearrangement joins TRBV7-2 to TRBJ2-4, with TRBD2 as a possible D gene (6 bases). This CDR3 comprises 20 residues. Between the trimmed V and J ends, which lost 1 base and 1 base, there was a span of 23 bases. Germline V gives CDR1 SGHTA, CDR2 FQGNSA. CDR3 region: CASSLGKRELGSLAKNIQYF. CDR3 nucleotides: TGTGCCAGCAGCTTAGGGAAACGGGAGTTGGGCTCGTTGGCCAAAAACATTCAGTACTTC.

This chain uses TRBV28 with TRBJ2-1; unclear D gene. V lost 5 bases to trimming and J lost 10 bases, with 18 bases between them. Germline V lookup: CDR1 MDHEN, CDR2 SYDVKM. The CDR3 covers 14 residues. Here the CDR3 DNA reads TGTGCCAGCAGTCCCCGAGCTCAGATCGGGGAGCAGTTCTTC. It encodes CASSPRAQIGEQFF.

This chain joins TRBV24-1 and TRBJ2-3, with TRBD1 identical over 8 bases. The CDR3 extends over 15 amino acids. J lost 6 bases, V lost 3 bases, and 7 bases had no gene match. Germline CDR1 is KGHDR and CDR2 is SFDVKD. The CDR3 is CATSDNDRGTDTQYF. The CDR3 nucleotides read TGTGCCACCAGTGATAATGACAGGGGTACGGATACGCAGTATTTT.

This clonotype was picked up a small number of times. The CDR3 DNA follows: TGCGCCAGCAGCCAAGATTACATTCCGGGTGCGGGTGGCTACACCTTC. This codes for CASSQDYIPGAGGYTF. The chain employs TRBV4-3 and TRBJ1-2; D unresolved. The CDR3 has 16 amino acids. Per the germline V gene, CDR1 is LGHNA and CDR2 is YSLEER. The ends were cut back, 0 bases at V and 7 bases at J, with 18 bases in the middle.

This clonotype was detected only a few times. V is TRBV7-2 and J is TRBJ2-7, with 12 bases fitting TRBD2. Germline V gene lookup returns CDR1 SGHTA and CDR2 FQGNSA. The CDR3 length is 15 residues. The junction had 7 bases not matched to a gene; V was cut back by 5 bases and J by 5 bases. DNA of the CDR3: TGTGCCAGCAGCCTTGGACTAGCGGGGACCCACGAGCAGTACTTC. It encodes CASSLGLAGTHEQYF.

The V gene is TRBV6-6, the J gene TRBJ1-5; 9 bases align to TRBD1. The length of the CDR3 is 19 residues. Looked up from germline, CDR1 is MNHNY and CDR2 is SVGAGI (reference sequence). V was pared by 5 bases and J by 2 bases, with 16 bases of the junction left unmatched. The CDR3 here is CASSPTRDRERNGNQPQHF. DNA of the CDR3: TGTGCCAGCAGTCCCACTCGGGACAGGGAAAGGAATGGCAATCAGCCCCAGCATTTT.

This clonotype was observed a handful of times. This sequence joins TRBV6-1 and TRBJ1-2; D perhaps matches TRBD1 (6 bases). The CDR3 consists of 15 residues. The ends were cut back, 2 bases at V and 4 bases at J, with 14 bases in the middle. The V gene's germline CDR1 is MNHNS and CDR2 SASEGT. The CDR3, as DNA: TGTGCCAGCAGTGAAAAGGGCAGGGGTAGCTATGGCTACACCTTC. Its protein is CASSEKGRGSYGYTF.

This clonotype has a handful of counts. The rearrangement joins TRBV9 to TRBJ2-3, with TRBD1 identical over 8 bases. The CDR3 covers 16 residues. Germline values: CDR1 SGDLS, CDR2 YYNGEE. V lost 0 bases and J lost 1; bases outside the gene matches: 4. CDR3 sequence: CASSVVQGDGTDTQYF. In nucleotides, the CDR3 is TGTGCCAGCAGCGTAGTACAGGGGGATGGCACAGATACGCAGTATTTT. Combining the CDR3 with reference TRBV9 and TRBJ2-3 gives the whole variable domain DSGVTQTPKHLITATGQRVTLRCSPRSGDLSVYWYQQSLDQGLQFLIQYYNGEERAKGNILERFSAQQFPDLHSELNLSSLELGDSALYFCASSVVQGDGTDTQYFGPGTRLTVL.

The table lists this clonotype with a few counts. The chain links TRBV6-1 to TRBJ2-3; 10 nucleotides agree with TRBD2. Germline V gene sequence: CDR1 MNHNS, CDR2 SASEGT. Trimming took 7 bases from V and 7 from J; bases not matched to a gene: 5. This CDR3 has 13 amino acids. The CDR3, as DNA: TGTGCCAGCATGGCTAGCGGGAGATATACGCAGTATTTT. Translating gives CASMASGRYTQYF.

The chain carries TRBV2 and TRBJ1-5; D is perhaps TRBD1 (6 bases). The CDR3 sequence is 15 residues long. The germline gives CDR1 SNHLY, CDR2 FYNNEI. Trimming took 4 bases from V and 0 from J, leaving 10 bases between them. The CDR3 DNA reads TGTGCCAGCAGTGCTTGGGACAATAGCAATCAGCCCCAGCATTTT. Translated: CASSAWDNSNQPQHF.

This rearrangement joins TRBV5-4 to TRBJ1-5; D is unclear. CDR1 is SGHNT and CDR2 is YYREEE in the germline V gene (reference sequence). The CDR3 length is 15 residues. The ends were cut back, 3 bases at V and 3 bases at J, with 13 bases in the middle. For the CDR3, the DNA is TGTGCCAGCAGCTCCGGTCCACCGCACAATCAGCCCCAGCATTTT. The encoded protein is CASSSGPPHNQPQHF.

The chain couples TRBV4-2 to TRBJ1-2, with D possibly TRBD1 on 5 matching bases. V was shortened by 1 base and J by 2 bases, with 11 bases between the two germline ends. Germline CDR1 is LGHNA and CDR2 is YNFKEQ. This CDR3 region has 15 residues. CDR3 sequence (DNA): TGTGCCAGCAGCCAAGTGCCAGGGAGGAACTATGGCTACACCTTC. This sequence encodes CASSQVPGRNYGYTF.

This clonotype has more than one count but fewer than ten. The chain couples TRBV12-3 or TRBV12-4 to TRBJ2-7, with no clear D. V dropped 9 bases and J dropped 3 bases, with 15 bases sitting between them. The CDR3 is made up of 13 amino acids. The CDR3 sequence: CASQSSSNYEQYF. The DNA for the CDR3 is TGTGCCAGTCAATCGTCTAGTAACTACGAGCAGTACTTC.

This sequence joins TRBV5-4 and TRBJ1-2; D call uncertain. The CDR3 covers 13 residues. Trimming took 5 bases from V and 5 from J, leaving 13 bases between them. CDR1 is SGHNT, CDR2 YYREEE, per germline (reference sequence). DNA of the CDR3: TGTGCCAGCAGTCCTGCCAGTGAGTATGGCTACACCTTC. Its translation: CASSPASEYGYTF.

In its sample, this clonotype was seen many times. CDR3 nucleotide sequence: TGTGCCAGCAGCTTAGTTTCCGCTGGCGAGCAGTACTTC. Translated, it gives CASSLVSAGEQYF. This chain connects TRBV7-3 to TRBJ2-7; no reliable D call. V was pared by 2 bases and J by 6 bases, with 11 bases between. Germline values: CDR1 SGHTA, CDR2 FQGTGA. The CDR3 is made up of 13 amino acids.

This clonotype was counted a few times. V is TRBV5-1 and J is TRBJ2-2, with 8 positions matching TRBD2. CDR1 is SGHRS, CDR2 YFSETQ, per germline. V shed 0 bases and J 6 bases; nucleotides not matched to a gene: 7. There are 16 residues in the CDR3. The CDR3 region is CASSLGSGNLAGELFF. The CDR3 region has the DNA TGCGCCAGCAGCTTGGGTAGCGGGAACTTGGCCGGGGAGCTGTTTTTT. Full variable domain (remainder filled in from reference TRBV5-1 and TRBJ2-2): KAGVTQTPRYLIKTRGQQVTLSCSPISGHRSVSWYQQTPGQGLQFLFEYFSETQRNKGNFPGRFSGRQFSNSRSEMNVSTLELGDSALYLCASSLGSGNLAGELFFGEGSRLTVL.

The V and J genes are TRBV5-1 and TRBJ1-4; D is uncertain. Per the germline V gene, CDR1 is SGHRS and CDR2 is YFSETQ. V was clipped by 0 bases and J by 8 bases, with 11 bases between them. The CDR3 totals 14 residues. The DNA of the CDR3 is TGCGCCAGCAGCTTGGGGGCGTCGGAGGAAAAACTGTTTTTT. Encoded protein: CASSLGASEEKLFF.

In this sample, this clonotype turned up a few times. This rearrangement joins TRBV12-3 or TRBV12-4 to TRBJ1-2, with D perhaps matching TRBD1 (6 bases). V shed 8 bases and J shed 5 bases, with 18 bases lying between them. CDR3 length: 14 residues. The CDR3 DNA is TGTGCCAGCGGATACTACAGGGAAGGATATGGCTACACCTTC. It specifies CASGYYREGYGYTF.

The chain employs TRBV2 and TRBJ1-1; TRBD1 is a possible D gene (5 bases). The ends were cut back, 2 bases at V and 10 bases at J, with 17 bases in the middle. This CDR3 has 14 residues. Germline CDR1 and CDR2: SNHLY and FYNNEI. The CDR3 sequence: CASSESGPVGGAFF. CDR3 in DNA: TGTGCCAGCAGTGAATCGGGACCGGTAGGAGGAGCTTTCTTT.

This clonotype turned up a few times. This may arise from a read error, as a much more abundant clone is one base away. This chain connects TRBV5-1 to TRBJ1-1; D is uncertain. Looked up from germline, CDR1 is SGHRS and CDR2 is YFSETQ. The length of the CDR3 is 14 residues. CDR3 DNA: TGCGCCAGCAGCTTGGAGGGCAGAGGTACTGAAGCTTGCTTT. It codes for CASSLEGRGTEACF.

This clonotype was recorded many times. The junction departs from germline at one end; a sequencing error may be responsible. The J gene is TRBJ2-1, the V gene TRBV7-7, with D possibly being TRBD1 (6 bases). CDR1 is SSHAT, CDR2 FNYEAQ, per germline (reference sequence). The CDR3 has 14 amino acids. The CDR3 DNA follows: TGTGCTAGCAGCGCCCAACAGGGTAGGGGTGAGCAGTTCTTC. It specifies CASSAQQGRGEQFF. Full variable domain (missing parts from reference TRBV7-7 and TRBJ2-1): GAGVSQSPRYKVTKRGQDVTLRCDPISSHATLYWYQQALGQGPEFLTYFNYEAQPDKSGLPSDRFSAERPEGSISTLTIQRTEQRDSAMYRCASSAQQGRGEQFFGPGTRLTVL.

The table lists this clonotype with a few counts. The CDR3 is CASSQNLRGDVPDEQYF. The CDR3 region has the DNA TGCGCCAGCAGCCAAAACCTAAGGGGGGATGTACCGGACGAGCAGTACTTC. V gene TRBV4-1 combines with J gene TRBJ2-7; either TRBD1 or TRBD2 may supply D (6 bases each). Germline V lookup: CDR1 MGHRA, CDR2 YSYEKL. The germline V and J ends were trimmed by 2 bases and 5 bases, with 22 bases remaining between them. This CDR3 has 17 amino acids.

This clonotype occurred a few times. The rearrangement links TRBV5-1 to TRBJ1-1, with TRBD1 matching 8 bases. Per germline, CDR1 SGHRS and CDR2 YFSETQ. The CDR3 is made up of 15 amino acids. V dropped 4 bases and J dropped 1; count of bases not matched to a gene: 6. DNA of the CDR3: TGCGCCAGCAGCCCCCTTGGACAGGGGAACACTGAAGCTTTCTTT. It codes for CASSPLGQGNTEAFF.

This sequence joins TRBV18 and TRBJ1-2; D unresolved. V was cut by 4 bases and J by 6 bases, with 12 bases left in between. CDR3 length: 13 residues. Germline values: CDR1 KGHSH, CDR2 LQKENI. The CDR3 reads CASSHRAKDGYTF. The CDR3 DNA follows: TGTGCCAGCTCACATAGGGCAAAGGATGGCTACACCTTC.

This clonotype was detected ten times or more. V and J are TRBV5-1 and TRBJ2-7; 7 bases map to TRBD2. This CDR3 contains 13 residues. Losses at the gene ends were 7 bases for V and 0 bases for J; bases not matched to a gene: 4. Germline V lookup: CDR1 SGHRS, CDR2 YFSETQ. The CDR3 DNA is TGCGCCAGCGGGCTAGCGGACTCCTACGAGCAGTACTTC. As protein: CASGLADSYEQYF.